The rows below give T cell receptor beta chains drawn from one sample of a study of blood T cell repertoires in COVID-19. Using immunoSEQ multiplex PCR, the repertoire was profiled, and TCRdb retains in-frame clones only, with some absent. This table has under 200,000 clones, around 80% appearing once. Sequencing was carried out using peripheral blood. The receptor source for this set is a man between 70 and 80 years old with active or convalescent COVID-19. The CDR3 runs from the conserved cysteine through the conserved F or W. Fields, in order: CDR3 protein, V gene.

CDR3: CASSDHRDFTDTQYF; V: TRBV6-1
CDR3: CASSFPGQGVYEQYF; V: TRBV5-4
CDR3: CASSLGGDQPQHF; V: TRBV7-9
CDR3: CASSEQTGGGGTDTQYF; V: TRBV25-1
CDR3: CASSKDKGQIFRQPQHF; V: TRBV21-1
CDR3: CASSFSFYGYTF; V: TRBV5-1
CDR3: CASSYPGDTEAFF; V: TRBV6-5
CDR3: CASSLRSGRPFGQYF; V: TRBV5-1
CDR3: CASSLGGGNTIYF; V: TRBV5-1
CDR3: CASSPTIEQGTDTQYF; V: TRBV5-1
CDR3: CAWRAGPANYGYTF; V: TRBV30
CDR3: CATSISLGGTEAFF; V: TRBV15
CDR3: CASMTRGLDTGELFF; V: TRBV2
CDR3: CASSPTGVARDGYTF; V: TRBV18
CDR3: CASTRGQENNEQFF; V: TRBV7-2
CDR3: CATSRRTGGSNQPQHF; V: TRBV15
CDR3: CASSLSGANTEAFF; V: TRBV13
CDR3: CASSFGTANTEAFF; V: TRBV5-1
CDR3: CASSLDQRSAFYSPLHF; V: TRBV7-8
CDR3: CASSYYGGQEQYF; V: TRBV6-5
CDR3: CASGGRRAFF; V: TRBV6-5
CDR3: CASSLAGYTF; V: TRBV11-3
CDR3: CASVPVKGYGYTF; V: TRBV2
CDR3: CASSLRDPTDTQYF; V: TRBV19
CDR3: CASKDSGYNSPLHF; V: TRBV2
CDR3: CASSLATAGELFF; V: TRBV6-5
CDR3: CASTETGTGEKLFF; V: TRBV5-1
CDR3: CACQGYYGYTF; V: TRBV30
CDR3: CASSREPWGPNYGYTF; V: TRBV18